What follows are 7 T cell receptor beta chains derived from one specimen sequenced in a study of T-cell reconstitution after alpha-beta-depleted transplantation in children. During its preparation, the TCRbeta library received unique molecular identifiers. TCRdb itself ran the PCR reads through MiXCR, one entry per CDR3 protein. The sample lists hundreds of thousands of distinct CDR3 sequences, approximately 12% occurring once. Sequenced material: PBMCs, mostly from graft donor cells, taken 360 days after TCRalphabeta/CD19-depleted stem cell transplant. The source of these receptors is a male patient between 10 and 17 years old who had a stem cell transplant for acute myeloid leukemia, so the T cells may come from the graft donor.

This clonotype was counted between two and nine times. This chain joins TRBV12-3 or TRBV12-4 and TRBJ1-6, with 9 bases identical to TRBD1. J lost 9 bases, V lost 3 bases, and 9 bases had no gene match. This CDR3 spans 16 amino acids. The CDR3 is CASSFGDRVYASPLHF. The CDR3 coding sequence is TGTGCCAGCAGTTTTGGGGACAGGGTGTATGCTTCACCCCTCCACTTT.

In this sample, this clonotype turned up a few times. V is TRBV6-5 and J is TRBJ2-7; 10 nucleotides agree with TRBD2. The germline gives CDR1 MNHEY, CDR2 SVGAGI. After removal of 0 bases from V and 3 bases from J, the junction contained 2 bases not matched to a gene. This CDR3 is built from 15 residues. The CDR3 DNA reads as TGTGCCAGCAGTTACTCCGGGACTAGCGTCTACGAGCAGTACTTC. It encodes CASSYSGTSVYEQYF.

In this sample, this clonotype turned up many times. This chain connects TRBV29-1 to TRBJ1-2; 7 bases are shared with TRBD1. The trim removed 7 bases at V and 8 bases at J, leaving 13 bases unmatched. The CDR3 totals 13 residues. Per the germline V gene, CDR1 is SQVTM and CDR2 is ANQGSEA. The DNA for the CDR3 is TGCAGCGCTTATTCGACAGGGCCCCTCGGCTACACCTTC. Protein: CSAYSTGPLGYTF.

The V gene is TRBV29-1, the J gene TRBJ2-1; TRBD2 aligns across 10 bases. Germline V gives CDR1 SQVTM, CDR2 ANQGSEA. V shed 1 base, J shed 5 bases, and the junction held 8 bases outside the gene matches. The CDR3 sequence is 16 residues long. The CDR3 here is CSVEGGLAGVNNEQFF. CDR3 nucleotides: TGCAGCGTTGAAGGTGGGCTAGCGGGAGTCAACAATGAGCAGTTCTTC.

The chain joins TRBV11-2 to TRBJ2-5, with D perhaps TRBD1 (6 bases). The CDR3 spans 14 residues. The germline gives CDR1 SGHAT, CDR2 FQNNGV. V was pared by 2 bases and J by 2 bases, with 9 bases between. The DNA of the CDR3 is TGTGCCAGCAGCTTAAGGGACAAACAAGAGACCCAGTACTTC. Protein: CASSLRDKQETQYF. Filled out from reference TRBV11-2 and TRBJ2-5, the complete variable domain reads EAGVAQSPRYKIIEKRQSVAFWCNPISGHATLYWYQQILGQGPKLLIQFQNNGVVDDSQLPKDRFSAERLKGVDSTLKIQPAKLEDSAVYLCASSLRDKQETQYFGPGTRLLVL.

This clonotype has only a few counts. V and J are TRBV7-2 and TRBJ2-7; no reliable D call. The germline V gene has CDR1 SGHTA and CDR2 FQGNSA. The CDR3 is 15 residues long. Trimming stripped 8 bases from V and 2 bases from J, with 19 bases between. CDR3 sequence: CASQSSGLGTYEQYF. Here the CDR3 DNA reads TGTGCCAGCCAAAGCTCGGGCTTAGGGACCTACGAGCAGTACTTC.

This clonotype was picked up many times. The chain employs TRBV28 and TRBJ2-7; D gene uncertain. The germline gives CDR1 MDHEN, CDR2 SYDVKM. V lost 1 base to trimming and J lost 2 bases, with 6 bases between them. The CDR3 sequence is 13 residues long. The CDR3 loop is CASSLLPPYEQYF. The CDR3 bases are TGTGCCAGCAGTTTATTGCCGCCCTACGAGCAGTACTTC.